The TCR beta chain under discussion was sequenced for a study of response to subunit inactivated influenza vaccine. General study findings and limits: Authors suggested that a seasonal influenza vaccination recruits few new T cells each time.

This clonotype has only a few counts. What it recognizes is unknown. Using its own MiXCR run on the RT-PCR reads, TCRdb lists one record per CDR3 protein. Among 800,000 to 1,000,000 distinct CDR3 sequences, 21% were seen once, and the ten largest hold around 9.6%. The V end lost 2 bases, the J end lost 0 bases, and 16 bases lay between the germline ends. Per the germline V gene, CDR1 is MNHEY and CDR2 is SVGAGI. CDR3 length: 17 residues. This sequence joins TRBV6-5 and TRBJ1-1, with a possible D match to TRBD1 (6 bases). This clonotype was sampled from a man between 50 and 59 years old who received an inactivated influenza vaccine. Sequences were derived from PBMCs from blood, sampled 5 days after vaccination. The CDR3 region has the DNA TGTGCCAGCAGTTACGAGGGGGGCCGTGGTCTGAACACTGAAGCTTTCTTT. Encoded protein: CASSYEGGRGLNTEAFF.